This T cell receptor (beta chain) was captured by sequencing in a study of blood T cell repertoires in COVID-19. Whole-study context: COVID-19 samples, acute and convalescent, were from the United States, Italy and Spain. The analysed material was cDNA or gDNA that came from T cells, B-cell-depleted T cells, or PBMCs.

As handled by the study authors: It was from reference gene primer amplification that nucleated cell counts were estimated. The table came from immunoSEQ multiplex PCR; TCRdb's copy has only in-frame clones and leaves some out. V and J calls and clone size follow that table, whereas D and trimming were derived from the DNA. Of 25,000 or so clones listed, 90% are singletons. The CDR3 consists of 14 residues. Germline values: CDR1 SGHAT, CDR2 FQNNGV. The V end was cut by 5 bases, the J end by 4 bases, with 14 bases between. Input material: peripheral blood. This clonotype originated in a man in his sixties or seventies with acute or convalescent COVID-19. This chain connects TRBV11-2 to TRBJ1-2; tentatively, D is TRBD1 (6 bases). The DNA of the CDR3 is TGTGCCAGCAGCCGAGTGGGGGCAGCCTATGGCTACACCTTC. It specifies CASSRVGAAYGYTF.